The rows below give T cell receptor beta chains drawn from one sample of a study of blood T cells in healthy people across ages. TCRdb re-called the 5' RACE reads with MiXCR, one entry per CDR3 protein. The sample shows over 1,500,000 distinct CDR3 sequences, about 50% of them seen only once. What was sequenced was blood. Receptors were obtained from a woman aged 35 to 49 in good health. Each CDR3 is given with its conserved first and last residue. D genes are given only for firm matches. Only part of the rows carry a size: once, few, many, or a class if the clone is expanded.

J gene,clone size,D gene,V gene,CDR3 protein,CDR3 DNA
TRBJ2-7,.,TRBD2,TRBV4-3,CASSQDPASGGHAYEQYF,TGCGCCAGCAGCCAAGATCCGGCTAGCGGGGGGCATGCCTACGAGCAGTACTTC
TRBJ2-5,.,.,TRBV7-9,CASSTDLRRVGETQYF,TGTGCCAGCAGCACCGACTTGCGGAGAGTGGGAGAGACCCAGTACTTC
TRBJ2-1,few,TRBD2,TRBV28,CASSPLTSGGYNEQFF,TGTGCCAGCAGCCCACTCACTAGCGGGGGATACAATGAGCAGTTCTTC
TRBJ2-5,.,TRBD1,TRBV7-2,CASSLADRDGGTQYF,TGTGCCAGCAGCTTGGCCGACAGGGATGGAGGGACCCAGTACTTC
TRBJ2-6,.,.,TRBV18,CASSPKTGSGANVLTF,TGTGCCAGCTCACCAAAGACAGGTTCTGGGGCCAACGTCCTGACTTTC
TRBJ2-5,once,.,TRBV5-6,CASSLIAQGATQYF,TGTGCCAGCAGCTTGATAGCGCAAGGAGCGACCCAGTACTTC
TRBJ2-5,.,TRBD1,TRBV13,CVSSLVTGTGETQYF,TGTGTCAGCAGCTTAGTGACAGGGACGGGGGAGACCCAGTACTTC
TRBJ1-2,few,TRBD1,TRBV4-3,CASSQDPLDRGPGYTF,TGCGCCAGCAGCCAAGATCCCCTGGACAGGGGGCCTGGCTACACCTTC
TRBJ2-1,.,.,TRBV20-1,CSARLRYNEQFF,TGCAGTGCTCGACTTAGGTACAATGAGCAGTTCTTC
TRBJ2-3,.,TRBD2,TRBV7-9,CASSTTSSGGAHTQYF,TGTGCCAGCAGCACCACAAGTAGCGGGGGGGCCCATACGCAGTATTTT
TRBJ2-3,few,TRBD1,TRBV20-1,CSARQMTGGAKDTQYF,TGCAGTGCTAGACAGATGACAGGGGGCGCGAAAGATACGCAGTATTTT
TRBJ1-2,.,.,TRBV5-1,CASSAPGVINYGYTF,TGCGCCAGCAGCGCCCCTGGGGTGATCAACTATGGCTACACCTTC
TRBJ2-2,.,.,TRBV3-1,CASSQVKGGPNTGELFF,TGTGCCAGCAGCCAAGTAAAGGGCGGACCGAACACCGGGGAGCTGTTTTTT
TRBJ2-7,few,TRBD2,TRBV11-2,CASSLDRGSGALYEQYF,TGTGCCAGCAGCTTAGATCGCGGTAGCGGGGCCCTTTACGAGCAGTACTTC
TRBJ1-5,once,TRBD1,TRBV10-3,CAISLDRVNQPQHF,TGTGCCATCAGCCTAGACAGGGTCAATCAGCCCCAGCATTTT
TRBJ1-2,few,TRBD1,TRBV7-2,CASSLAGQGQRIYGYTF,TGTGCCAGCAGCTTAGCGGGGCAGGGACAGAGAATTTATGGCTACACCTTC
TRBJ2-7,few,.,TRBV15,CATSRVAESTPLSEQYF,TGTGCCACCAGCAGAGTCGCAGAATCGACGCCTCTATCCGAGCAGTACTTC
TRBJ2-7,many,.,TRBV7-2,CASSLAPTGFDEQYF,TGTGCCAGCAGCTTAGCCCCGACAGGTTTCGACGAGCAGTACTTC
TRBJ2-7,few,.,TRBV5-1,CASSLVFRTDLSYEQYF,TGCGCCAGCAGCTTGGTGTTTCGGACAGACCTCTCCTACGAGCAGTACTTC
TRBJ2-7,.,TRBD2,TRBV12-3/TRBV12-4,CASSSYLAGGMGDEQYF,TGTGCCAGCAGTTCATATCTAGCGGGGGGGATGGGAGATGAGCAGTACTTC
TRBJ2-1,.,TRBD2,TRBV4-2,CASSQDETGGLNEQFF,TGTGCCAGCAGCCAAGATGAAACGGGGGGGCTCAATGAGCAGTTCTTC
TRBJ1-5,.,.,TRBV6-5,CASSYAGTLNQPQHF,TGTGCCAGCAGTTACGCTGGGACACTAAATCAGCCCCAGCATTTT
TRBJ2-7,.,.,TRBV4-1,CASSQVSTSFYNEQYF,TGCGCCAGCAGCCAAGTGAGCACCTCTTTCTACAATGAGCAGTACTTC
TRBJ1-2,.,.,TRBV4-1,CASSRMGQYGYTF,TGCGCCAGCAGCCGCATGGGACAATATGGCTACACCTTC
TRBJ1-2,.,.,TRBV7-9,CASSQGSSGGYTF,TGTGCCAGCAGCCAGGGGAGTTCCGGGGGCTACACCTTC
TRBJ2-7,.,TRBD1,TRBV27,CASRLRGRLYEQYF,TGTGCCAGCAGGTTAAGGGGGCGCCTCTACGAGCAGTACTTC
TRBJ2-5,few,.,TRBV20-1,CSAINTGLETQYF,TGCAGTGCTATTAACACGGGATTGGAGACCCAGTACTTC
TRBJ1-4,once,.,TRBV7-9,CASSQIEKLFF,TGTGCCAGCAGCCAAATTGAAAAACTGTTTTTT